This entry features one T cell receptor (beta chain) sequence. One Seattle source followed patients from active infection through their disease course. These data are taken from a study of blood T cell repertoires in COVID-19. Across the whole study: T cells, B-cell-depleted T cells, or PBMCs provided the cDNA or gDNA that served as material.

Profiled with immunoSEQ multiplex PCR; TCRdb holds only in-frame clones, not every one. The sample gives 250,000 to 350,000 clones, approximately 84% of which show up once; 1.4% to 1.5% is in the top ten. The germline gives CDR1 MDHEN, CDR2 SYDVKM. V gave up 3 bases and J gave up 3 bases; unmatched junction bases: 4. The length of the CDR3 is 14 residues. The sequence was collected from a human donor with COVID-19, enrolled during active disease. The donor label of this sample is uncertain. This sequence joins TRBV28 and TRBJ2-7, with TRBD1 matching over 8 bases. Sequenced input: peripheral blood. DNA of the CDR3: TGTGCCAGCAGTTTGGTGGGACAGGACTACGAGCAGTACTTC. It codes for CASSLVGQDYEQYF.